This T cell receptor (beta chain) stems from a study of cytomegalovirus exposure and HLA in healthy donors. Overall study findings and caveats: The investigators catalogued 150 or so TCR beta chains as cytomegalovirus-associated.

The CDR3 runs 16 residues. The V segment lost 4 bases and the J segment 0 bases; nucleotides outside the gene matches: 5. The germline CDR1 and CDR2 sequences are SGHTA and FQGTGA. Data came from immunoSEQ multiplex PCR; TCRdb stores just in-frame clones and leaves some out. The sample carries 150,000 to 200,000 clones, approximately 84% recorded once. This clone was seen just once. Antigen unknown. The chain links TRBV7-3 to TRBJ2-3; 9 nucleotides line up with TRBD2. Sequencing was done on a sample of PBMCs. The sequence was obtained from a man aged 30 to 39 in good health and CMV-seropositive. The CDR3 reads CASSSGLATSTDTQYF. DNA for the CDR3: TGTGCCAGCAGCTCCGGACTAGCGACAAGCACAGATACGCAGTATTTT. Together with reference TRBV7-3 and TRBJ2-3, the CDR3 gives the full variable domain: GAGVSQTPSNKVTEKGKYVELRCDPISGHTALYWYRQSLGQGPEFLIYFQGTGAADDSGLPNDRFFAVRPEGSVSTLKIQRTERGDSAVYLCASSSGLATSTDTQYFGPGTRLTVL.